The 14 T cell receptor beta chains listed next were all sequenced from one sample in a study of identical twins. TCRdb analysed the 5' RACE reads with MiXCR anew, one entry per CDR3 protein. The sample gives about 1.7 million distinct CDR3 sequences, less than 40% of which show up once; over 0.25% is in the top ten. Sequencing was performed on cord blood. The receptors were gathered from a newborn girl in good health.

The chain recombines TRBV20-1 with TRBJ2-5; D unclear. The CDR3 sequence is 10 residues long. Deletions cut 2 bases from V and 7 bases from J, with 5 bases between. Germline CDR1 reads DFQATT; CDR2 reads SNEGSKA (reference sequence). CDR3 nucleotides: TGCAGTGCTAGACTTCGGACCCAGTACTTC. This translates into CSARLRTQYF.

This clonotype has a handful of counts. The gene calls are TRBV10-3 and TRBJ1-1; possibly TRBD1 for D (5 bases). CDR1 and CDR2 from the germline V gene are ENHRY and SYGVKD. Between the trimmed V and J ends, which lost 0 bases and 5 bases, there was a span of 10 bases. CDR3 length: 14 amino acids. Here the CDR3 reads CAISESGEGTEAFF. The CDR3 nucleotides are TGTGCCATCAGTGAGTCGGGGGAGGGGACTGAAGCTTTCTTT.

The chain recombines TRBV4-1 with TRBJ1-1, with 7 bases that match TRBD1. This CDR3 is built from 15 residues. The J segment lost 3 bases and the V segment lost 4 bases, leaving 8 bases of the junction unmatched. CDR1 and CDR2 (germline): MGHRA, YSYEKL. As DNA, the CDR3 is TGCGCCAGCAGCCCAGAGACAGGGCGGGACACTGAAGCTTTCTTT. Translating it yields CASSPETGRDTEAFF.

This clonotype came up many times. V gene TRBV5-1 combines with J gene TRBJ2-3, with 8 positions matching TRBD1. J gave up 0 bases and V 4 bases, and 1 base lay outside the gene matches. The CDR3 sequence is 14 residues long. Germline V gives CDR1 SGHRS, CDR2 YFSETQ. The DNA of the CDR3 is TGCGCCAGCAGCCGGACAGGGAGCACAGATACGCAGTATTTT. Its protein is CASSRTGSTDTQYF.

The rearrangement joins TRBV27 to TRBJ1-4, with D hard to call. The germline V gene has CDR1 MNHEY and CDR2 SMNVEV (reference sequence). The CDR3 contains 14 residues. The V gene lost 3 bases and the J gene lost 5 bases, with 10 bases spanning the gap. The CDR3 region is CASSFTAENEKLFF. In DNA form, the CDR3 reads TGTGCCAGCAGTTTTACGGCGGAGAATGAAAAACTGTTTTTT.

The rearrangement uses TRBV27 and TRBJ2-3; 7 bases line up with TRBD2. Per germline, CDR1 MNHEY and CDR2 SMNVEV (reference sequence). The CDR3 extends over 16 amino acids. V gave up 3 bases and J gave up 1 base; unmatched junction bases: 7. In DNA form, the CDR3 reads TGTGCCAGCAGTTTCGTGGGAGGGCCCGGCACAGATACGCAGTATTTT. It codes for CASSFVGGPGTDTQYF.

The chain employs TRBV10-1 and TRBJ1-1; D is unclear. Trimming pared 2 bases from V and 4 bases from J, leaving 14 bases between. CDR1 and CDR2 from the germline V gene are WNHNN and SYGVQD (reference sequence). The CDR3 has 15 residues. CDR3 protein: CASSEKYGRGTEAFF. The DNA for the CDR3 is TGCGCCAGCAGTGAGAAATACGGTCGGGGCACTGAAGCTTTCTTT.

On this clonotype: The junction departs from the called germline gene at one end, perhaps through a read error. The CDR3 coding sequence is TGCGCCAGCAGCCCTGGCCTAGCGGGGGGACCCACATATACGCAGTATTTT. Protein: CASSPGLAGGPTYTQYF. V is TRBV4-1 and J is TRBJ2-3; 11 positions match TRBD2. CDR1 MGHRA and CDR2 YSYEKL come from the germline V gene. This CDR3 has 17 amino acids.

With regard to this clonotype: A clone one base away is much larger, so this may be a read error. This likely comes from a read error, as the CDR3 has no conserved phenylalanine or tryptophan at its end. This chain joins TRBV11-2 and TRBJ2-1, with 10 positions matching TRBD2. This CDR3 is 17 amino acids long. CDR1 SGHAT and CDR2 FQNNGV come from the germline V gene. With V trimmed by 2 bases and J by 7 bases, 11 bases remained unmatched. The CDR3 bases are TGTGCCAGCAGCTTACGTAGGCTAGCGGGGGCCTTTAATGAGCAGTTCTTA. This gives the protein CASSLRRLAGAFNEQFL.

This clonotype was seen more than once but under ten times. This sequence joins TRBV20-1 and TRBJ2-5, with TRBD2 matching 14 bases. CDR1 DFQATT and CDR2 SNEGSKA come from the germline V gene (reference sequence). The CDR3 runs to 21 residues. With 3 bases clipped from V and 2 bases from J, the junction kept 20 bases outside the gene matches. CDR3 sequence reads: CSARGRGTSGSRARLQETQYF. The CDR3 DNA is TGCAGTGCTAGGGGGAGAGGGACTAGCGGGAGTAGGGCAAGACTTCAAGAGACCCAGTACTTC.

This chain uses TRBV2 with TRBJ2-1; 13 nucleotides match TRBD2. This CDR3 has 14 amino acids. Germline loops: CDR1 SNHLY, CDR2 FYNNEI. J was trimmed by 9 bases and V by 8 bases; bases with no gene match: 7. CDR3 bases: TGTGCCAGCTCCGGGACTAGCGGGGTTATTGAGCAGTTCTTC. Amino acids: CASSGTSGVIEQFF.

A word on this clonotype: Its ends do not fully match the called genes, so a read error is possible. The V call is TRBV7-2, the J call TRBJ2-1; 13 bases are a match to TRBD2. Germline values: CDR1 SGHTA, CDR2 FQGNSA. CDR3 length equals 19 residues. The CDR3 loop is CACSRRLAGGTISYNEQFF. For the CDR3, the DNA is TGTGCCTGCAGCCGAAGACTAGCGGGGGGCACGATCTCCTACAATGAGCAGTTCTTC. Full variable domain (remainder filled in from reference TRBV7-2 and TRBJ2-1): GAGVSQSPSNKVTEKGKDVELRCDPISGHTALYWYRQSLGQGLEFLIYFQGNSAPDKSGLPSDRFSAERTGGSVSTLTIQRTQQEDSAVYLCACSRRLAGGTISYNEQFFGPGTRLTVL.

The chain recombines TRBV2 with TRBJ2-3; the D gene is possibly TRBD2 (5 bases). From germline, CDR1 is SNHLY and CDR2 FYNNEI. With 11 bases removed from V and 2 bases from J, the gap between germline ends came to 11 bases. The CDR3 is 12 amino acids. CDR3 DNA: TGTGCCGGGAGACTGTCCACAGATACGCAGTATTTT. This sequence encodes CAGRLSTDTQYF.

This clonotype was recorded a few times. Written as DNA, the CDR3 is TGTGCCAGCAGGCCGGTGACTAGCGGCACAGATACGCAGTATTTT. Its protein product is CASRPVTSGTDTQYF. V usage is TRBV28 and J usage is TRBJ2-3; 8 positions agree with TRBD2. The CDR3 contains 15 residues. In germline, CDR1 is MDHEN, CDR2 SYDVKM. After removal of 6 bases from V and 1 base from J, the junction contained 6 bases not matched to a gene.